This TCR beta chain was documented in a study of OX40 agonist ivuxolimab in advanced cancers. Germline V lookup: CDR1 SGDLS, CDR2 YYNGEE. Deletions cut 0 bases from V and 11 bases from J, with 11 bases between. This CDR3 has 12 residues. Method: immunoSEQ multiplex PCR; TCRdb's copy keeps in-frame clones and lacks some. The data contain tens of thousands of clones, around 84% of them singletons. The chain couples TRBV9 to TRBJ1-1; D not certain. Sequencing used CD4+ or CD8+ T cells sorted from blood, obtained in a trial of the OX40 agonist ivuxolimab. This clonotype was sampled from an adult with an advanced solid tumor such as melanoma, head and neck, liver or kidney cancer. The DNA for the CDR3 is TGTGCCAGCAGCGTAGGAGGATCAGTCGCTTTCTTT. Its translation is CASSVGGSVAFF.